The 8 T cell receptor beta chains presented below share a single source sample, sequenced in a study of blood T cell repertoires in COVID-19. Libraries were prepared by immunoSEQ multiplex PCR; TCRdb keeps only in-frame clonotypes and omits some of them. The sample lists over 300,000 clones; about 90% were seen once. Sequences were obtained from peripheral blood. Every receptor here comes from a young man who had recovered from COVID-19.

CDR3 DNA: TGTGCCACCAGCAGAACCTTGACAAGCCTGTTTTTT. Protein product: CATSRTLTSLFF. The rearrangement uses TRBV15 and TRBJ1-4; D is unresolved. Looked up from germline, CDR1 is LNHNV and CDR2 is YYDKDF (reference sequence). CDR3 size: 12 residues. V gave up 2 bases and J gave up 14 bases, with 12 bases separating them.

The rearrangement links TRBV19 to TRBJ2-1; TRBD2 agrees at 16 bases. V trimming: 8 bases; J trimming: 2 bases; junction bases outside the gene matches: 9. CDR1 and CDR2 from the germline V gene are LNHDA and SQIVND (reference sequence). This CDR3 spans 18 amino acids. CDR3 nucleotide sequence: TGTGCCAGTGCTCCCGGGACTAGCGGGAGGGGAACCTACAATGAGCAGTTCTTC. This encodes CASAPGTSGRGTYNEQFF.

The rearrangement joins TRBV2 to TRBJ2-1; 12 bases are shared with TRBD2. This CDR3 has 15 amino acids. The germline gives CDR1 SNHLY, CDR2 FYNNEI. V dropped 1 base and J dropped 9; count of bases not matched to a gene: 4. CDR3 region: CASSEGTSGTGEQFF. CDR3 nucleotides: TGTGCCAGCAGTGAAGGGACTAGCGGGACGGGTGAGCAGTTCTTC.

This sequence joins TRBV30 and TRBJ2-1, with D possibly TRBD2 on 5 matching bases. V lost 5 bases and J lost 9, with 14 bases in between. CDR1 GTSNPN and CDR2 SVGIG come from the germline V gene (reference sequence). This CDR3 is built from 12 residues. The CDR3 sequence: CAWAGLPGEQFF. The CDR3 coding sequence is TGTGCCTGGGCGGGCCTTCCAGGTGAGCAGTTCTTC.

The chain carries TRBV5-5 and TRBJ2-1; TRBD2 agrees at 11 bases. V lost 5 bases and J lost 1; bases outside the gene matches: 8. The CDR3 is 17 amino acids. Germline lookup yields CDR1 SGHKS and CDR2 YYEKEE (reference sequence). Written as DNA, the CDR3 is TGTGCCAGCAGGCGTGTAGCGGGGGGGAGTTCCTACAATGAGCAGTTCTTC. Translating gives CASRRVAGGSSYNEQFF.

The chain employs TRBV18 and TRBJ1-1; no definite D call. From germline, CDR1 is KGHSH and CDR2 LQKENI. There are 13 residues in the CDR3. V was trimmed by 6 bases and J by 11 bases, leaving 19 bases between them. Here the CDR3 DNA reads TGTGCCAGCTCCAGAGATAATGCCGGGGAGGCTTTCTTT. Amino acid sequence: CASSRDNAGEAFF.

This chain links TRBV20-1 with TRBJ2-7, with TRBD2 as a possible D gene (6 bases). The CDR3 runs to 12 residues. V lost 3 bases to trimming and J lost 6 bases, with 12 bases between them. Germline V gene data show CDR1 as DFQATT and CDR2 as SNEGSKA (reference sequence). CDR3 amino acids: CSASDGGGEQYF. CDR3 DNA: TGCAGTGCTAGTGACGGGGGTGGCGAGCAGTACTTC.

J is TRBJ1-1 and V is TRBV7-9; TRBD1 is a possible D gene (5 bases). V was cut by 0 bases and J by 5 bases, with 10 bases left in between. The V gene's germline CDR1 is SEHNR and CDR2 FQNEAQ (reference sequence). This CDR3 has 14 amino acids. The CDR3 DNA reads TGTGCCAGCAGCTTAGCGGGGCGCGATACTGAAGCTTTCTTT. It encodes CASSLAGRDTEAFF.